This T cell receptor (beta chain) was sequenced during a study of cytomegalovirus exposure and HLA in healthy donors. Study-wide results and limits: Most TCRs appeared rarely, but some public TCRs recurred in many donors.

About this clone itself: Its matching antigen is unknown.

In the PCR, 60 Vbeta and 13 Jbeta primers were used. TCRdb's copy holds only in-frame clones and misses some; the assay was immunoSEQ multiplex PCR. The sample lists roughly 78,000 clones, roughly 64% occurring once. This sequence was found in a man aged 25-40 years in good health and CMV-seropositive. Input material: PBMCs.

Here the CDR3 DNA reads TGTGCCAGCAGCCTACTAGCGGGAGGGTTGGGGGCCAACGTCCTGACTTTC. Translation gives CASSLLAGGLGANVLTF. The V and J genes are TRBV5-6 and TRBJ2-6; 13 bases fit TRBD2. J was trimmed by 4 bases and V by 4 bases; bases with no gene match: 5. The CDR3 extends over 17 amino acids. CDR1 SGHDT and CDR2 YYEEEE come from the germline V gene.